Below are 27 T cell receptor beta chains sequenced from a single sample in a study of T cells in Graves' hyperthyroidism and ophthalmopathy (dated by TCRdb to between 2017 and 2020). The library was generated by multiplex PCR. The sample was run on an Illumina HiSeq 2000. The TCR beta CDR3 regions were amplified from RNA transcripts. The TCR CDR3 was subjected to a first round of RT-PCR using the HTBI primer set and the Qiagen OneStep RT-PCR kit. TCRdb cleaned the public reads at Q25 with fastp, built clones with MiXCR and kept in-frame beta chains. CDR3 protein sequences are deduplicated, and each keeps its most common genes and DNA. This sample is represented by about 400,000 distinct CDR3 sequences; approximately 14% of them were singletons. Approximately 7.5% of the sample comes from the top ten. The sample taken for sequencing was blood. These receptors were taken from a woman between 18 and 29 years old with Graves' hyperthyroidism.

This clonotype was counted ten times or more. The chain couples TRBV4-1 to TRBJ2-5; 9 bases agree with TRBD2. The germline V gene encodes CDR1 MGHRA and CDR2 YSYEKL. V gave up 1 base and J gave up 2 bases; unmatched junction bases: 5. The CDR3 sequence is 16 residues long. The CDR3 coding sequence is TGCGCCAGCAGCCAAGGCTTGCGGGGGGGTCAAGAGACCCAGTACTTC. It codes for CASSQGLRGGQETQYF.

In this sample, this clonotype turned up many times. This chain connects TRBV3-1 to TRBJ2-5; 9 bases agree with TRBD1. With V trimmed by 4 bases and J by 10 bases, 7 bases remained unmatched. The CDR3 covers 13 residues. The germline gives CDR1 LGHDT, CDR2 YNNKEL (reference sequence). CDR3 DNA: TGTGCCAGCAGCCCCCAGGACAGGGGAGTCCAGTACTTC. This translates into CASSPQDRGVQYF.

This clonotype showed up many times. This chain connects TRBV5-1 to TRBJ1-1; D ambiguous. Germline-derived CDR1 and CDR2 are SGHRS and YFSETQ. The CDR3 has 15 amino acids. Deletions cut 4 bases from V and 0 bases from J, with 13 bases between. This CDR3 reads CASSLRPRMNTEAFF. CDR3 in DNA: TGCGCCAGCAGCCTAAGGCCAAGGATGAACACTGAAGCTTTCTTT.

V and J are TRBV28 and TRBJ2-2; the match to TRBD1 covers 9 bases. V dropped 4 bases and J dropped 2; count of bases not matched to a gene: 5. The CDR3 runs 16 residues. Per germline, CDR1 MDHEN and CDR2 SYDVKM. CDR3: CASSSGTGINTGELFF. In DNA, the CDR3 is TGTGCCAGCAGTTCCGGGACAGGGATAAACACCGGGGAGCTGTTTTTT.

The chain is built from TRBV6-5 and TRBJ2-3; 7 nucleotides line up with TRBD2. Trimming at V came to 5 bases and at J to 2 bases, leaving 4 bases not matched to a gene. Germline loops: CDR1 MNHEY, CDR2 SVGAGI. This CDR3 contains 14 residues. CDR3 sequence (DNA): TGTGCCAGCAGTAACCGGGGGGACACAGATACGCAGTATTTT. Translating gives CASSNRGDTDTQYF.

At least ten counts were recorded for this clonotype. This chain connects TRBV28 to TRBJ1-2, with unresolved D. The CDR3 contains 16 residues. Trimming cost V 6 bases and J 4 bases, with 21 bases left between them. CDR1 MDHEN and CDR2 SYDVKM come from the germline V gene. The CDR3 nucleotides read TGTGCCAGCAGCCCACCGCCCCGTGGGAAACTCTATGGCTACACCTTC. This sequence encodes CASSPPPRGKLYGYTF.

This clonotype was observed a single time. A much larger clone lies a single base off, so this may be a read error. The chain has TRBV29-1 and TRBJ2-7, with D uncertain. CDR3 length: 13 amino acids. CDR1 is SQVTM, CDR2 ANQGSEA, per germline. CDR3 protein: CSPPGSAAYGQYF. The DNA of the CDR3 is TGCAGCCCCCCAGGCAGTGCTGCCTACGGGCAGTACTTC.

The V call is TRBV3-1, the J call TRBJ2-1, with 9 nucleotides matching TRBD2. Germline CDR1 LGHDT, CDR2 YNNKEL (reference sequence). The CDR3 contains 17 residues. Trimming at V came to 4 bases and at J to 6 bases, leaving 13 bases not matched to a gene. Here the CDR3 reads CASSPRAGAGGSNEQFF. The CDR3 bases are TGTGCCAGCAGCCCCAGAGCGGGGGCGGGGGGGTCCAATGAGCAGTTCTTC.

Turning to this clonotype: A read error may account for a junction end that differs from germline. The V gene is TRBV6-1, the J gene TRBJ2-4, with 9 bases matching TRBD2. CDR1 and CDR2 from the germline V gene are MNHNS and SASEGT. The CDR3 has 13 amino acids. CDR3 DNA sequence: TGTACCAGCAGTCCAATAGCGGGGGAGGGTCAGTACTTC. This sequence encodes CTSSPIAGEGQYF.

The chain employs TRBV6-5 and TRBJ1-2, with TRBD1 matching over 10 bases. The CDR3 contains 13 residues. V was pared by 2 bases and J by 8 bases, with 2 bases of the junction left unmatched. The germline V gene encodes CDR1 MNHEY and CDR2 SVGAGI. The CDR3 DNA sequence: TGTGCCAGCAGTTACGGGACAGGGGAAGGCTACACCTTC. Amino acids: CASSYGTGEGYTF.

This sequence joins TRBV19 and TRBJ1-2, with a weak D call TRBD1 (6 bases). V lost 4 bases and J lost 4, with 13 bases in between. The V gene's germline CDR1 is LNHDA and CDR2 SQIVND (reference sequence). The CDR3 runs 14 residues. CDR3: CASSTPGHPYGYTF. The CDR3 DNA sequence: TGTGCCAGTAGTACTCCGGGACACCCCTATGGCTACACCTTC.

This clonotype came up a few times. This chain joins TRBV19 and TRBJ2-2; 7 bases agree with TRBD1. This CDR3 has 15 amino acids. In germline, CDR1 is LNHDA, CDR2 SQIVND (reference sequence). V dropped 1 base and J dropped 1; count of bases not matched to a gene: 0. The CDR3 protein is CASSIGTGNTGELFF. The CDR3 coding sequence is TGTGCCAGTAGTATAGGGACAGGGAACACCGGGGAGCTGTTTTTT. Using reference TRBV19 and TRBJ2-2 for the parts outside the CDR3, the full variable domain is DGGITQSPKYLFRKEGQNVTLSCEQNLNHDAMYWYRQDPGQGLRLIYYSQIVNDFQKGDIAEGYSVSREKKESFPLTVTSAQKNPTAFYLCASSIGTGNTGELFFGEGSRLTVL.

This clonotype was observed many times. The chain uses TRBV6-2 or TRBV6-3 and TRBJ2-5, with TRBD2 as a possible D gene (5 bases). Trimming removed 3 bases at V and 0 bases at J, with 17 bases between. Germline loops: CDR1 MNHEY, CDR2 SVGEGT. This CDR3 is built from 17 residues. In DNA form, the CDR3 reads TGTGCCAGCAGTTATAACGCAAAACAGCGGTACCAAGAGACCCAGTACTTC. It translates to CASSYNAKQRYQETQYF.

This clonotype has at least ten counts. The DNA of the CDR3 is TGTGCCAGTAGTATCAACAGAGCGGAGACCCAGTACTTC. It codes for CASSINRAETQYF. The gene calls are TRBV19 and TRBJ2-5, with D hard to call. Per the germline V gene, CDR1 is LNHDA and CDR2 is SQIVND (reference sequence). The CDR3 totals 13 residues. V gave up 3 bases and J gave up 5 bases, with 10 bases separating them.

This clonotype was observed at least ten times. This chain's CDR3 is CASSLVLGATDTQYF. CDR3 DNA sequence: TGCGCCAGCAGCTTGGTCCTTGGGGCCACAGATACGCAGTATTTT. V usage is TRBV5-1 and J usage is TRBJ2-3; TRBD1 is a possible D gene (5 bases). The CDR3 has 15 amino acids. Germline-derived CDR1 and CDR2 are SGHRS and YFSETQ. V shed 0 bases and J shed 2 bases, with 10 bases lying between them.

V gene TRBV6-1 combines with J gene TRBJ2-3; 8 bases fit TRBD1. Losses at the gene ends were 2 bases for V and 1 base for J; bases not matched to a gene: 14. Germline V CDR1 and CDR2: MNHNS, SASEGT. This CDR3 comprises 19 residues. Here the CDR3 DNA reads TGTGCCAGCAGTGAAATGTCGGACAGGGTTTGGAGCGGCACAGATACGCAGTATTTT. Protein sequence: CASSEMSDRVWSGTDTQYF.

This clonotype was counted at least ten times. The chain employs TRBV12-3 or TRBV12-4 and TRBJ1-5, with TRBD1 as a possible D gene (5 bases). The CDR3 runs 12 residues. V dropped 7 bases and J dropped 5 bases, with 9 bases sitting between them. In nucleotides, the CDR3 is TGTGCCAGCACCATGGGGGATCAGCCCCAGCATTTT. It specifies CASTMGDQPQHF.

This chain uses TRBV6-2 or TRBV6-3 with TRBJ2-5, with D possibly being TRBD2 (5 bases). Germline V gene sequence: CDR1 MNHEY, CDR2 SVGEGT. The ends were cut back, 0 bases at V and 9 bases at J, with 14 bases in the middle. This CDR3 is built from 14 residues. For the CDR3, the DNA is TGTGCCAGCAGTTACTCGGGCGGACCCGGGGCCCAGTACTTC. Translation: CASSYSGGPGAQYF.

This clonotype was recorded at least ten times. The J gene is TRBJ1-2, the V gene TRBV20-1; D is uncertain. V was cut by 0 bases and J by 0 bases, with 5 bases left in between. The CDR3 totals 13 residues. Germline V CDR1 and CDR2: DFQATT, SNEGSKA (reference sequence). As DNA, the CDR3 is TGCAGTGCTAGAGATGGAGCTAACTATGGCTACACCTTC. Its protein product is CSARDGANYGYTF.

This clonotype came up many times. V is TRBV7-9 and J is TRBJ2-6; 8 bases map to TRBD1. The V and J ends lost 0 bases and 0 bases, in that order; junction bases with no gene match: 4. CDR1 is SEHNR, CDR2 FQNEAQ, per germline (reference sequence). The CDR3 extends over 18 amino acids. CDR3 DNA: TGTGCCAGCAGCTTAGCTACAGGGGGACTCTCTGGGGCCAACGTCCTGACTTTC. This codes for CASSLATGGLSGANVLTF. The complete variable domain, with remaining parts taken from reference TRBV7-9 and TRBJ2-6, reads DTGVSQNPRHKITKRGQNVTFRCDPISEHNRLYWYRQTLGQGPEFLTYFQNEAQLEKSRLLSDRFSAERPKGSFSTLEIQRTEQGDSAMYLCASSLATGGLSGANVLTFGAGSRLTVL.

This clonotype occurred many times. V is TRBV7-4 and J is TRBJ1-4, with D perhaps TRBD1 (5 bases). The CDR3 totals 15 residues. Germline assignment: CDR1 SGHVT and CDR2 SQSDAQ. V was clipped by 4 bases and J by 3 bases, with 12 bases between them. Here the CDR3 DNA reads TGTGCCAGCAGCTCGGGGGGGAACCCTAATGAAAAACTGTTTTTT. This sequence encodes CASSSGGNPNEKLFF.

V gene TRBV2 combines with J gene TRBJ1-1; tentatively, D is TRBD1 (5 bases). Trimming removed 8 bases from V and 4 bases from J, with 26 bases in between. This CDR3 region has 17 residues. The germline V gene encodes CDR1 SNHLY and CDR2 FYNNEI. The CDR3 DNA follows: TGTGCCAGCTCACCATGGAGACAGCCCTTCGGGAGCACTGAAGCTTTCTTT. This gives the protein CASSPWRQPFGSTEAFF.

CDR3 sequence reads: CASSHQGWTGELFF. CDR3 coding DNA: TGTGCCAGCAGCCATCAGGGGTGGACCGGGGAGCTGTTTTTT. The rearrangement uses TRBV14 and TRBJ2-2; perhaps TRBD1 as D (6 bases). Germline assignment: CDR1 SGHDN and CDR2 FVKESK. The length of the CDR3 is 14 residues. The V end lost 3 bases, the J end lost 5 bases, and 10 bases lay between the germline ends. Full variable domain (rest looked up from reference TRBV14 and TRBJ2-2): EAGVTQFPSHSVIEKGQTVTLRCDPISGHDNLYWYRRVMGKEIKFLLHFVKESKQDESGMPNNRFLAERTGGTYSTLKVQPAELEDSGVYFCASSHQGWTGELFFGEGSRLTVL.

This clonotype was counted between two and nine times. J is TRBJ2-1 and V is TRBV19; 8 nucleotides line up with TRBD1. CDR1 and CDR2 from the germline V gene are LNHDA and SQIVND (reference sequence). With 1 base clipped from V and 4 bases from J, the junction kept 6 bases outside the gene matches. The CDR3 contains 16 residues. The CDR3 nucleotides read TGTGCCAGTAGTATAGCCAGGGGGCAATTTTACAATGAGCAGTTCTTC. Translated: CASSIARGQFYNEQFF.

This clonotype occurred many times. The V and J genes are TRBV12-3 or TRBV12-4 and TRBJ2-3, with unresolved D. The CDR3 loop spans 13 amino acids. V was pared by 6 bases and J by 5 bases, with 12 bases between. CDR3 amino acids: CASSPLYRDTQYF. Here the CDR3 DNA reads TGTGCCAGCAGCCCTCTTTACCGAGATACGCAGTATTTT.

The chain joins TRBV28 to TRBJ2-5; TRBD1 matches 9 bases. This CDR3 has 16 residues. V lost 3 bases, J lost 5 bases, and 10 bases stayed unmatched. In germline, CDR1 is MDHEN, CDR2 SYDVKM. CDR3 residues: CASSFLRDRAPETQYF. CDR3 in DNA: TGTGCCAGCAGTTTCCTCCGGGACAGGGCGCCGGAGACCCAGTACTTC. Variable domain in full (rest from reference TRBV28 and TRBJ2-5): DVKVTQSSRYLVKRTGEKVFLECVQDMDHENMFWYRQDPGLGLRLIYFSYDVKMKEKGDIPEGYSVSREKKERFSLILESASTNQTSMYLCASSFLRDRAPETQYFGPGTRLLVL.

This clonotype has more than one count but fewer than ten. This chain joins TRBV5-1 and TRBJ2-1; 9 nucleotides agree with TRBD2. Germline lookup yields CDR1 SGHRS and CDR2 YFSETQ. V dropped 4 bases and J dropped 6; count of bases not matched to a gene: 14. CDR3 length equals 17 residues. CDR3 amino acids: CASSPTLSGSWGNEQFF. The CDR3 coding sequence is TGCGCCAGCAGCCCAACACTTAGCGGGAGTTGGGGCAATGAGCAGTTCTTC.